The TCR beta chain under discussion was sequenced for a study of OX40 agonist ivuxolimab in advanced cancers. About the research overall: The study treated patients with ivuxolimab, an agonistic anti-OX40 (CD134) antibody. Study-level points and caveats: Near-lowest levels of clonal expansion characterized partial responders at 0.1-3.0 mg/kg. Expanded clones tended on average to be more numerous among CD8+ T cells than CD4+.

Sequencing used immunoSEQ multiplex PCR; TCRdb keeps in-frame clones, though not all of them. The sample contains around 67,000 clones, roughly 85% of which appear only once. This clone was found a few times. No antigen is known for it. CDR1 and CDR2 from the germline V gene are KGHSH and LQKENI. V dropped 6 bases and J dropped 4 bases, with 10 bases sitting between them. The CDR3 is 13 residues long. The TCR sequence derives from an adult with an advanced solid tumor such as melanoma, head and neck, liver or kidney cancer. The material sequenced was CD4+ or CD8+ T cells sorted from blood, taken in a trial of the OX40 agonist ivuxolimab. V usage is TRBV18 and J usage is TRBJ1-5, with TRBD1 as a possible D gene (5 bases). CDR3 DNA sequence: TGTGCCAGCTCGAGACAGTTAAATCAGCCCCAGCATTTT. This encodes CASSRQLNQPQHF.